What follows is one T cell receptor beta chain and its context. Clones were read by immunoSEQ multiplex PCR, and TCRdb kept only the in-frame ones, dropping some. The sample has about 180,000 clones, roughly nine tenths seen once. The data derive from a study of T cell responses to AZD1222 COVID-19 vaccine. The starting material was peripheral blood, obtained on day 0 of AZD1222 vaccination. The receptor comes from an adult in good health.

This chain's CDR3 is CASSPARNQPQHF. CDR3 coding DNA: TGTGCCAGCAGCCCCGCAAGGAATCAGCCCCAGCATTTT. The chain is built from TRBV6-5 and TRBJ1-5; no clear D gene. Germline V gives CDR1 MNHEY, CDR2 SVGAGI. Trimming took off 6 bases at V and 4 bases at J, with 10 bases between the two ends. The CDR3 spans 13 residues.